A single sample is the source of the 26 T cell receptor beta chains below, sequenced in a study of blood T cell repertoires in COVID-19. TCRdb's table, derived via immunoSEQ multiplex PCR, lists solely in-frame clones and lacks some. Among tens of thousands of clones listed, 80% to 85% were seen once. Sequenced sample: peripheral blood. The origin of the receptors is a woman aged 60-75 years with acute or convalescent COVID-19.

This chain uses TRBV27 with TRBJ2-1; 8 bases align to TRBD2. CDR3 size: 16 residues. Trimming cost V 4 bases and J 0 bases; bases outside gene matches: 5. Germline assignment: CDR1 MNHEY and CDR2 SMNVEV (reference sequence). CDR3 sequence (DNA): TGTGCCAGCAGTTCCTCCACTAGCGGCTCCTACAATGAGCAGTTCTTC. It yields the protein CASSSSTSGSYNEQFF.

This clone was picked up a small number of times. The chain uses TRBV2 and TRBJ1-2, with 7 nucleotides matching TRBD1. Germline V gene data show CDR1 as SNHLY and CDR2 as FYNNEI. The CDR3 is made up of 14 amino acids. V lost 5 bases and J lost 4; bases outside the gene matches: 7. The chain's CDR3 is CASSRGGAGYGYTF. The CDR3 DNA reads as TGTGCCAGCAGTCGAGGGGGCGCAGGCTATGGCTACACCTTC.

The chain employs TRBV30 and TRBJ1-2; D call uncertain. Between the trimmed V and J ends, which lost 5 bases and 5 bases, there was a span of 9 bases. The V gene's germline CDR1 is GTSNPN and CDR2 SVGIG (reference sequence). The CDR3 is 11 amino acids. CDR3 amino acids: CAWGRVYGYTF. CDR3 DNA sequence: TGTGCCTGGGGTCGCGTGTATGGCTACACCTTC.

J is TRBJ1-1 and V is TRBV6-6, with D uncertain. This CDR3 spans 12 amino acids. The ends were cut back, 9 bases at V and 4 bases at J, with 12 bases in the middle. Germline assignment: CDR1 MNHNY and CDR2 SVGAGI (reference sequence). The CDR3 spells CASRPFGTEAFF. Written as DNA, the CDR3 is TGTGCCAGTCGTCCTTTCGGCACTGAAGCTTTCTTT.

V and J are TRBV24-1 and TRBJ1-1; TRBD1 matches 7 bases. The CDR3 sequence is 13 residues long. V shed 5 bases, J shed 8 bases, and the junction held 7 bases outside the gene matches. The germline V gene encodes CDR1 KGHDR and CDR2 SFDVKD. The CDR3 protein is CATSGPGGGEAFF. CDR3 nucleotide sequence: TGTGCCACCAGTGGGCCAGGGGGTGGGGAAGCTTTCTTT.

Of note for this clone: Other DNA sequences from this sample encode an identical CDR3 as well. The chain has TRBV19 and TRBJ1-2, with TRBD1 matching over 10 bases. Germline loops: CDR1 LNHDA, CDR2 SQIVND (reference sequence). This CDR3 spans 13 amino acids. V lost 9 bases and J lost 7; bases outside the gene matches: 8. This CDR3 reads CASSDRGRRGYTF. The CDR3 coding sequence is TGTGCCAGCTCAGACAGGGGGCGTCGTGGCTACACCTTC.

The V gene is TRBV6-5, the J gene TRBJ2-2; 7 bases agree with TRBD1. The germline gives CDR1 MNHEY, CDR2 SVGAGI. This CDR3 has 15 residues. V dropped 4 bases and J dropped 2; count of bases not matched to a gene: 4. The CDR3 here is CASSSGQLNTGELFF. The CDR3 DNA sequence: TGTGCCAGCAGTTCGGGACAGCTTAACACCGGGGAGCTGTTTTTT.

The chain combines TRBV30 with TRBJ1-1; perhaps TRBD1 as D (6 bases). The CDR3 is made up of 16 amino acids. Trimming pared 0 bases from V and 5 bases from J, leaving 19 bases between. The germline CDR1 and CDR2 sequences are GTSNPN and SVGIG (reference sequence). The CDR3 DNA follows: TGTGCCTGGAGTGTACGGGGTCCGGGGGGCGAGACTGAAGCTTTCTTT. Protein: CAWSVRGPGGETEAFF.

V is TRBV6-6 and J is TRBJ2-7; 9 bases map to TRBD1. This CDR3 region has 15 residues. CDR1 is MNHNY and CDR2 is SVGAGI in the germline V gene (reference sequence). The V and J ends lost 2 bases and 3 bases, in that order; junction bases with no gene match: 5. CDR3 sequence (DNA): TGTGCCAGCAGTTACCCCGGGACAGGGATCTACGAGCAGTACTTC. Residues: CASSYPGTGIYEQYF.

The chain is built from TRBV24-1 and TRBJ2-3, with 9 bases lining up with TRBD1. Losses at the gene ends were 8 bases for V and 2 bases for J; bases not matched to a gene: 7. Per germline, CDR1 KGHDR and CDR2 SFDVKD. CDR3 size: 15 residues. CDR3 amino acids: CATINRGRPTDTQYF. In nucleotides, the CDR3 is TGTGCCACCATTAACAGGGGGCGACCCACAGATACGCAGTATTTT.

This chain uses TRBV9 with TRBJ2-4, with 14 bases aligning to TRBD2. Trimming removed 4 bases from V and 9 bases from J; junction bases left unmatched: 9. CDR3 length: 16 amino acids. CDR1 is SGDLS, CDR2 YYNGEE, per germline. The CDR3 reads CASSPTSGGVRVIQYF. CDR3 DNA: TGTGCCAGCAGCCCGACTAGCGGGGGGGTGAGAGTCATTCAGTACTTC. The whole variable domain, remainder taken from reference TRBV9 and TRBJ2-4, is DSGVTQTPKHLITATGQRVTLRCSPRSGDLSVYWYQQSLDQGLQFLIQYYNGEERAKGNILERFSAQQFPDLHSELNLSSLELGDSALYFCASSPTSGGVRVIQYFGAGTRLSVL.

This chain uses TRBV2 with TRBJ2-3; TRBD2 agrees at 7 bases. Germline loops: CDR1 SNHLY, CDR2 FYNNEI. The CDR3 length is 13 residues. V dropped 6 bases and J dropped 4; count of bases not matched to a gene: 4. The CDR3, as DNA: TGTGCCAGCAGGGGCGGGGGATCAGATACGCAGTATTTT. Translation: CASRGGGSDTQYF.

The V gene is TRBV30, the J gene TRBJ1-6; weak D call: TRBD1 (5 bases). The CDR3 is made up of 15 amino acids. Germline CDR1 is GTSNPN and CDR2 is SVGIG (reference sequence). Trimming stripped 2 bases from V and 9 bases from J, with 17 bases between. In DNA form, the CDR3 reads TGTGCCTGGAGTTCGGGCAGGGAAGGCAGTTCACCCCTCCACTTT. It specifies CAWSSGREGSSPLHF. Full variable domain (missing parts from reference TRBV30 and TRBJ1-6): SQTIHQWPATLVQPVGSPLSLECTVEGTSNPNLYWYRQAAGRGLQLLFYSVGIGQISSEVPQNLSASRPQDRQFILSSKKLLLSDSGFYLCAWSSGREGSSPLHFGNGTRLTVT.

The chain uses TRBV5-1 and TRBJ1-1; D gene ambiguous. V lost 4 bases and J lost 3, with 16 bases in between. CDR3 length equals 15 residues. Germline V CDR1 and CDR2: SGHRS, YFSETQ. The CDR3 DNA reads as TGCGCCAGCAGCCCTGGCCGGGAGCGGCACACTGAAGCTTTCTTT. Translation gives CASSPGRERHTEAFF.

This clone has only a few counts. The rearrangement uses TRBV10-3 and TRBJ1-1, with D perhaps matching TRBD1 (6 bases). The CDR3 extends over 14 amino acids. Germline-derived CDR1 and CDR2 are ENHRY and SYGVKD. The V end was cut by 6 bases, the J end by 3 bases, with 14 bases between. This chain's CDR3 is CAISEQGRDTEAFF. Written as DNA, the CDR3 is TGTGCCATCAGCGAACAGGGACGGGACACTGAAGCTTTCTTT.

The CDR3 nucleotides read TGCGCCAGTAAGGACAGCGGCACAGATACGCAGTATTTT. Translating gives CASKDSGTDTQYF. The chain joins TRBV5-1 to TRBJ2-3; a possible D gene is TRBD1 (6 bases). The germline CDR1 and CDR2 sequences are SGHRS and YFSETQ. CDR3 length equals 13 residues. V shed 8 bases and J shed 1 base, with 11 bases lying between them.

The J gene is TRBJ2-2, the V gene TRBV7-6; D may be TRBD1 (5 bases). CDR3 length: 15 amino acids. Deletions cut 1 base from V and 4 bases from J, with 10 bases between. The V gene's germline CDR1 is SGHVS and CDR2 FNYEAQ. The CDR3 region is CASSLDGAGTGELFF. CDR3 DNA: TGTGCCAGCAGCTTAGATGGGGCAGGCACCGGGGAGCTGTTTTTT.

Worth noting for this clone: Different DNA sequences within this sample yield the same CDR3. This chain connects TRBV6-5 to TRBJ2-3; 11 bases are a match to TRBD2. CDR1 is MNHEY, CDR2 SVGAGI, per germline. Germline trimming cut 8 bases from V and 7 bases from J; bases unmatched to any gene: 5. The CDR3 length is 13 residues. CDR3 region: CASDSGGANTQYF. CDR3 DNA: TGTGCCAGCGATAGCGGGGGGGCCAATACGCAGTATTTT.

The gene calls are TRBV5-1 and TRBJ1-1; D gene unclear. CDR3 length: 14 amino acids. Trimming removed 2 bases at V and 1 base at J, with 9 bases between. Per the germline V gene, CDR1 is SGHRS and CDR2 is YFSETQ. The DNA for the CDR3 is TGCGCCAGCAGCTTAGATTCGGGGAACACTGAAGCTTTCTTT. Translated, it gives CASSLDSGNTEAFF.

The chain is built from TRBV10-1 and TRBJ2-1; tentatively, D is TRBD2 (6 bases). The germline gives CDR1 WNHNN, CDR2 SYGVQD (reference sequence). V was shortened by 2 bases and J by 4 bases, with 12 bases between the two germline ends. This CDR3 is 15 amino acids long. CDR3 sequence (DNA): TGCGCCAGCAGTGAGGACGGGGGTCAGTACAATGAGCAGTTCTTC. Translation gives CASSEDGGQYNEQFF.

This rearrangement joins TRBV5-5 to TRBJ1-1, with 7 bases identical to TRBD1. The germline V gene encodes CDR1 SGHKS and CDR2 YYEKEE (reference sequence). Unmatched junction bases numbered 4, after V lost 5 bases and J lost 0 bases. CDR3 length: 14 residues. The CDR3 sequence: CASSSDRVNTEAFF. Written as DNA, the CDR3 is TGTGCCAGCAGTTCCGACAGGGTGAACACTGAAGCTTTCTTT.

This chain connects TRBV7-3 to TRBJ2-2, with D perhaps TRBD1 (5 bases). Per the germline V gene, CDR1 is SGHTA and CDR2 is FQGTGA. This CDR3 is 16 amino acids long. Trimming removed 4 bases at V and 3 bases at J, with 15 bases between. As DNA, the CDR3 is TGTGCCAGCAGCTCCGACAGATTTTTCGACACCGGGGAGCTGTTTTTT. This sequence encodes CASSSDRFFDTGELFF.

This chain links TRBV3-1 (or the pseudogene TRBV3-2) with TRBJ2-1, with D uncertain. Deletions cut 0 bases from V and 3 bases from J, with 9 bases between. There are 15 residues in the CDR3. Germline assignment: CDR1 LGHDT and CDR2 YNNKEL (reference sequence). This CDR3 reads CASSQETRNYNEQFF. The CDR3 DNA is TGTGCCAGCAGCCAAGAAACCAGGAACTACAATGAGCAGTTCTTC.

The CDR3 region is CASSVHRVGNTEAFF. The CDR3, as DNA: TGTGCCAGTAGTGTTCACAGGGTAGGGAACACTGAAGCTTTCTTT. The chain carries TRBV19 and TRBJ1-1, with D perhaps TRBD1 (6 bases). The germline V gene has CDR1 LNHDA and CDR2 SQIVND (reference sequence). The V and J ends lost 5 bases and 1 base respectively, with 14 bases between them. The CDR3 totals 15 residues.

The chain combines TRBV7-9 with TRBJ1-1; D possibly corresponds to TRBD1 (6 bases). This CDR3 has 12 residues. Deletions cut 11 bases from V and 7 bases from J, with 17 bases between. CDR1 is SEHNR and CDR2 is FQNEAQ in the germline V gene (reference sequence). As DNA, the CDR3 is TGTGCCCTTGGACAGTCCGTCATTGAAGCTTTCTTT. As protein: CALGQSVIEAFF. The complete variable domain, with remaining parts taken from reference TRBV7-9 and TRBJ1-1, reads DTGVSQNPRHKITKRGQNVTFRCDPISEHNRLYWYRQTLGQGPEFLTYFQNEAQLEKSRLLSDRFSAERPKGSFSTLEIQRTEQGDSAMYLCALGQSVIEAFFGQGTRLTVV.

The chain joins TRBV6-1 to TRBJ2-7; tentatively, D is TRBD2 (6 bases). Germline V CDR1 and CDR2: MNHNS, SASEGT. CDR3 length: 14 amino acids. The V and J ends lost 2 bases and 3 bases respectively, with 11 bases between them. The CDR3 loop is CASSEWGTDYEQYF. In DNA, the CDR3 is TGTGCCAGCAGTGAATGGGGGACTGACTACGAGCAGTACTTC.